The source of this T cell receptor beta chain is a study of cytomegalovirus exposure and HLA in healthy donors (dated by TCRdb to about 2017). For context, the study as a whole: In an earlier analysis of 450 to 750 of the donors, around 290 Gb of sequence data and 90 million to 120 million unique TCR beta sequences from roughly 190 million T cells were reported. An early release that covered fewer than 750 HLA-typed donors contained around 330 gigabases of sequencing data and 85 million to 100 million unique TCR sequences. Of the approximately 400 genotyped donors, about 80% fell in the genetic ancestry cluster associated with self-reported Caucasian donors. The aim of the study was to test whether cataloging public T cell receptors could identify signatures of past pathogen exposure. The study profiled the T cell repertoires of under 850 subjects by immunosequencing and related them to cytomegalovirus serostatus. Along with the roughly 700-subject first cohort, a separate validation cohort of more than 90 different subjects was used. High-throughput TCR immunosequencing, statistical association of individual TCRs with disease status, and machine learning were combined to predict cytomegalovirus infection status. A later analysis re-analyzed previously published TCR beta repertoires from 650 to 800 donors and added high-resolution HLA genotyping to study TCR occurrence patterns. In the later analysis, no new phenotypic data were used to find candidate immune exposures; instead, reliance was placed on TCR beta sequences and their occurrence across donors. To decide whether each TCR beta V gene segment behaved as functional or pseudogenic, an earlier analysis of fewer than 750 of the donors relied on high-throughput TCR beta sequencing. Donor age, sex, ethnicity and CMV serostatus were collected together with the repertoire data. A later genetic analysis took genome-wide SNP genotypes for about three fifths of the roughly 700 donors and used that subset as a discovery cohort. All discovery cohort repertoires had been generated using a single sequencing platform. Both class I and class II loci were covered by HLA typing, at four-digit resolution. Typing coverage differed by locus: A, B, C, DRB1 and DQB1 were typed in roughly 620-630 donors, DQA1 in about 550, DPA1 in around 610, and DPB1 in approximately 450. Because of strong linkage in the cohort, roughly five DR-DQ haplotypes were treated as single units for association and clustering. Among 398 genotyped donors of the cohort, an average of about 240,000 unique TCR beta nucleotide sequences were sequenced per donor, 15% to 20% of them non-productive.

Libraries were built with the immunoSEQ multiplex PCR assay. For the multiplex PCR, a mixture combining 60 forward primers for TCR Vbeta segments and 13 reverse primers for TCR Jbeta segments was used. The CDR3 region of rearranged TCR beta genes was amplified from genomic DNA by a multiplex PCR assay. The amplified TCR beta libraries were sequenced on the Illumina HiSeq System as 87-base-pair reads. Concerning the study's data processing: A later analysis counted 65 million to 90 million unique TCR beta chains across the 670 or so repertoires, and around 9.9 million of these chains were shared by at least two donors. Raw reads were error-corrected and collapsed into unique sequences by a nearest-neighbor algorithm in which closely related sequences were merged to remove PCR and sequencing errors. CDR3 sequences were aligned to IMGT reference sequences to assign V, D and J gene segments. For a sequence to be retained, a match of at least six nucleotides was required to both a V gene segment and a J gene segment. A rearrangement counted as productive if the CDR3 had no stop codons and remained in frame with V and J, and every other rearrangement counted as non-productive. CDR3 was defined by IMGT convention, running from the second conserved V-encoded cysteine to the conserved J-encoded phenylalanine. In an earlier analysis of more than 550 of the donors, sequences lacking an unambiguous match to a single V gene segment were excluded. An earlier analysis of about 590 of the donors classified V segments as functional when productive rearrangements were above 56.7% and as segregating when the standard deviation between donors was above 5%. A statistical classification framework was built for diagnosing cytomegalovirus status from the catalog of TCR beta chain sequences. V and J gene assignment, in a later analysis, came from comparing TCR nucleotide sequences with IMGT/GENE-DB human TR gene sequences. Using the TCRdist pipeline, a later analysis assigned CDR3 sequences along with most-parsimonious VDJ recombination scenarios. A later analysis defined each TCR beta chain by its CDR3 amino acid sequence plus V-gene family, and excluded reads lacking a unique V-gene family. A later analysis removed 592 highly shared, low-generation-probability nucleotide sequences to deal with suspected cross-contamination and a sequencing artifact. A later analysis calculated a clonal expansion index for each public chain from normalized within-repertoire ranks of inferred template counts. Generation probabilities in a later analysis came from a VDJ recombination model fitted to out-of-frame rearrangements, and those results were checked against IGoR. A later analysis scored TCR-TCR, TCR-HLA and TCR-CMV co-occurrence with hypergeometric tests, applying a repertoire-size bias correction to TCR pairs. A later analysis estimated false discovery rates by permuting HLA or CMV assignments 20 times. In a later analysis, co-occurring TCRs were grouped using DBSCAN, and TCRdist sequence similarity was added for clustering within HLA-allele-positive subsets. For co-occurrence clustering, repertoires with fewer than 30,000 or more than 120,000 public chains were excluded, along with roughly 5 repertoires with anomalous nucleotide sharing. TCRdb stores this immuneACCESS table with in-frame sequences only. Part of the clones is absent; in the studies checked, under half of the shortfall reflects unresolved V genes, and no reason is known for the rest. Clone size and V and J calls were adopted from that table, with D and trimming inferred from the DNA. The sample contains 120,000 to 150,000 clones, 73% of them found a single time. Of the sample, approximately 15% falls within the top ten clones.

The study at large found these results: In a later analysis, over 15,000 TCR beta sequences were associated with specific HLA alleles at a false discovery rate of 0.05. Because counts were too low, approximately 18 rarely observed V segments, including chromosome 9 orphons, were excluded from the earlier analysis of 587 of the donors. Sequencing depth was assumed to be roughly uniform across donors in the presence/absence analyses, though that assumption may not hold. In an earlier analysis of a few hundred of the donors, most TCR beta V segments were observed in productive rearrangements about 87% or about 30% of the time, broadly matching IMGT annotations. In a later analysis, HLA-associated TCR beta chains were found to be more clonally expanded and to have lower generation probabilities than equally common non-associated chains. When HLA alleles, especially DR and DQ, strongly co-occurred, TCR associations were difficult to assign to individual alleles. Because the 87-base-pair reads could not distinguish some IMGT-functional V segments, including TRBV6-2 and TRBV6-3, those segments were excluded. Because some donors lacked HLA typing at each locus, the association tests relied only on the typed subset. A later analysis found that most CMV-associated TCR beta chains appeared HLA-restricted, with HLA associations seemingly driven largely by CMV exposure. According to a later analysis, TCR association rates differed among HLA loci, with DRB1 alleles showing the most associated TCRs and HLA-C alleles showing the fewest. A further reported finding was that TCR beta sequences accurately predicted the HLA-A and HLA-B alleles for most subjects in the first cohort. The sequencing pipeline was judged likely to have produced a cluster of highly shared sequence variants as a technical artifact. The authors suggested that the approach could potentially be generalized to other disease states and immunological phenotypes. In a later analysis, several top co-occurrence clusters were reported to appear linked to parvovirus B19, influenza, CMV and Epstein-Barr virus. Cytomegalovirus status was reported to be diagnosed by the classifier with high specificity and sensitivity in both the original and validation cohorts. The study gave a list of about 150 TCR beta chains associated with cytomegalovirus. While some public TCRs were present in many individuals, most TCR sequences turned up only very rarely across donors. In a later genetic analysis, a missense DCLRE1C variant was associated with V-gene and J-gene trimming of TCR beta chains, and the association was replicated in an independent cohort. In a later genetic analysis, fewer N-insertions in productive TCRs were reported among donors in an Asian-associated ancestry cluster than the roughly 710-donor mean. A few of the identified cytomegalovirus-associated TCR beta chains were confirmed in vitro to be specific for cytomegalovirus antigens. The cohort was sequenced for TCR beta chains only, and without alpha or paired-chain data the features that could be detected were limited. The only immune exposure information available for the cohort was CMV serostatus. Correlated functional status among segregating V segments might be attributable to linkage disequilibrium, but an unknown experimental factor could not be ruled out.

The cohort was made up of 666 healthy bone marrow donors. All cohort members were sampled while nominally healthy, although unrecorded immune exposures were likely present. CMV serostatus was positive for 289 and negative for about 50% of the roughly 700 cohort members, and was not recorded for this donor. Each donor provided a peripheral blood sample, and peripheral blood mononuclear cells were used for TCR beta sequencing. The Qiagen DNeasy Blood Extraction Kit was used to extract genomic DNA from the blood cell samples. For this clone: Its antigen is currently not known. No quality values exist for individual bases; no much larger clone is one base distant.

The CDR3 covers 14 residues, taking in both the cysteine and the phenylalanine. CDR3 DNA is the only sequence kept; it has 42 bases, read in frame from the first base. V is pared back by 2 bases and J by 4 bases, with 11 bases lying between the germline termini. CDR1 and CDR2 were assigned from the germline V gene (reference sequence) as SGHAT and FQDESV. The sample taken for sequencing was PBMCs. The chain joins TRBV11-1 to TRBJ1-1; D gene: possibly TRBD1, on 5 matching bases. The TCR was taken from a human donor in good health. The CDR3 in this case is CASSLRVGATEAFF. The DNA sequence is as follows: TGTGCCAGCAGCTTAAGGGTAGGGGCCACTGAAGCTTTCTTT.